The clone carrying this TCR beta chain was counted between two and nine times. This sample was taken from a study of patients and donors after allogeneic stem cell transplantation. CDR1 and CDR2 from the germline V gene are SGHVS and FQNEAQ. The length of the CDR3 is 13 residues. V lost 5 bases and J lost 8, with 15 bases in between. MiXCR was run by TCRdb on the RT-PCR reads, yielding one entry per CDR3 protein. The sample carries 70,000 to 85,000 distinct CDR3 sequences, about 30% recorded once. This receptor was identified in a human donor who was either an allogeneic HSCT recipient or a stem cell or donor lymphocyte infusion donor (not recorded which). It is not recorded whose cells these are; they may come from a transplant donor. Source material: blood, either unsorted or a sorted T cell fraction (not recorded which). The chain employs TRBV7-8 and TRBJ1-2, with D maybe TRBD1 (5 bases). The chain's CDR3 is CASSPRGFLGYTF. The CDR3 DNA sequence: TGTGCCAGCAGCCCGAGGGGTTTCCTGGGCTACACCTTC.